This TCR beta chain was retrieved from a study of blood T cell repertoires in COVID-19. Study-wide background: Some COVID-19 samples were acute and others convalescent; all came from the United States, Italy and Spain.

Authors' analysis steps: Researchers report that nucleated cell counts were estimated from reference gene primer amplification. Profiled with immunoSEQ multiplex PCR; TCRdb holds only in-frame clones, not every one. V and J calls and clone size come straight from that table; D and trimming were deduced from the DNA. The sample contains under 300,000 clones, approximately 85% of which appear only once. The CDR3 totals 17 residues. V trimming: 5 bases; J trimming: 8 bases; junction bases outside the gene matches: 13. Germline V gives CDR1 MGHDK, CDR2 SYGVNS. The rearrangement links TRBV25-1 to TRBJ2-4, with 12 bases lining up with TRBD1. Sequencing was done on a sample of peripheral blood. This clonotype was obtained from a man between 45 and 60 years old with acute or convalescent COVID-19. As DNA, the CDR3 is TGTGCCAGCAGTCCAACCCCCGGGACAGGGGGCTTGGACATTCAGTACTTC. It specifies CASSPTPGTGGLDIQYF.